This T cell receptor beta chain originates from a study of tumor-infiltrating lymphocytes in primary liver carcinoma. Unsorted whole blood supplied the RNA, and germline DNA was extracted too. Ten or more counts support this clonotype. The investigators made TCR beta cDNA from 500 ng total RNA, using a constant-region primer. Sequencing libraries for TCR beta derived from three nested multiplex PCR rounds that used slightly modified ARM-PCR. One entry per CDR3 protein results from TCRdb running MiXCR on the multiplex PCR reads. Of under 200,000 distinct CDR3 sequences listed, roughly two thirds are singletons. Sequencing was done on a sample of peripheral blood. This receptor was identified in a woman aged 55-70 years with primary liver carcinoma and hepatitis B virus infection.

The CDR3 DNA reads as TGTGCCAGCAGTGAACGGGGACTAGCGGAGTCATCCCGGTCCTACGAGCAGTACTTC. Encoded protein: CASSERGLAESSRSYEQYF. V is TRBV6-1 and J is TRBJ2-7; 11 bases align to TRBD2. Losses at the gene ends were 2 bases for V and 1 base for J; bases not matched to a gene: 13. The CDR3 totals 19 residues. CDR1 and CDR2 from the germline V gene are MNHNS and SASEGT.